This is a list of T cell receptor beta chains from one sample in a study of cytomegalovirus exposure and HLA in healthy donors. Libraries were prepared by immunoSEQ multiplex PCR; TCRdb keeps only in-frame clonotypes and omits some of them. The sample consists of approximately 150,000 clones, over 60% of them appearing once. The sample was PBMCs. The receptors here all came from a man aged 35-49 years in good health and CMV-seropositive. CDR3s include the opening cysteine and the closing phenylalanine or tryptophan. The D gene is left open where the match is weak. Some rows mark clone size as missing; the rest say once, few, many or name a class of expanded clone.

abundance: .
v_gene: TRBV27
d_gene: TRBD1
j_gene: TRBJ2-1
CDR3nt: TGTGCCAGCTCTGACAGGGCAACCTCCTACAATGAGCAGTTCTTC
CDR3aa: CASSDRATSYNEQFF

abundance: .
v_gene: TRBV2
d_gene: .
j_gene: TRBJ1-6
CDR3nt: TGTGCCAGCAGGGCCAGGGTCGGTGGAAGTTCACCCCTCCACTTT
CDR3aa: CASRARVGGSSPLHF

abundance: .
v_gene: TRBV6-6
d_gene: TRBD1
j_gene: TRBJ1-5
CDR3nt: TGTGCCAGCAGTTACTCTGGACAGGGGGAGCCCCAGCATTTT
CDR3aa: CASSYSGQGEPQHF

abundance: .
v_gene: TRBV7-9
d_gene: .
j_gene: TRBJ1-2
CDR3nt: TGTGCCAGCAGTTCGACTGCTTCTAACTATGGCTACACCTTC
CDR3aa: CASSSTASNYGYTF

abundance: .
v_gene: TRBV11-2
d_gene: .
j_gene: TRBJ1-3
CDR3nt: TGTGCCAGCAGCTTAGTCGGTTGGAACACCATATATTTT
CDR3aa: CASSLVGWNTIYF

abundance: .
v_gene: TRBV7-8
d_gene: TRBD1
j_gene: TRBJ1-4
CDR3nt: TGTGCCAGCAGCCGCGTTGGACAGGCTGAAAAACTGTTTTTT
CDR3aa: CASSRVGQAEKLFF

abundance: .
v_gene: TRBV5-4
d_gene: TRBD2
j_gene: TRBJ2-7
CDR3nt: TGTGCCAGCAGCTTGAGACTAGCGGGACGGGGATACGAGCAGTACTTC
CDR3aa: CASSLRLAGRGYEQYF

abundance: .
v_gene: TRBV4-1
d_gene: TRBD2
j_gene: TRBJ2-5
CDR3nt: TGCGCCAGCAGCCAACTTTATAGCGGGAGCTGGTATGAGACCCAGTACTTC
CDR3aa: CASSQLYSGSWYETQYF

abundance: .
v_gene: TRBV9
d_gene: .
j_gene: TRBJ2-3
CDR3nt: TGTGCCAGCAGCGTAGTTCCGGGGAGCACAGATACGCAGTATTTT
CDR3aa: CASSVVPGSTDTQYF

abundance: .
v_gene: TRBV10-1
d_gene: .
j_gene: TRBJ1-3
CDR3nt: TGCGCCAGCAGTGACTCGAGGAACACCATATATTTT
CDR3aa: CASSDSRNTIYF

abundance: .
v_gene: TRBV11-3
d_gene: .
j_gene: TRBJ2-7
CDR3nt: TGTGCCAGCAAGAAAGGGGCCTCTACCGTCGAGCAGTACTTC
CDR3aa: CASKKGASTVEQYF

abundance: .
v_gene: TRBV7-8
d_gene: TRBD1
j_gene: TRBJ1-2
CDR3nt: TGTGCCAGCAGCTTAGGGACAGGGGGCACTACTTATGGCTACACCTTC
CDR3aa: CASSLGTGGTTYGYTF

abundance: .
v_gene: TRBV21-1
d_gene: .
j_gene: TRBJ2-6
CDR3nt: TGTGCCAGCAGGGTGGTGCGCTCTGGGGCCAACGTCCTGACTTTC
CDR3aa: CASRVVRSGANVLTF

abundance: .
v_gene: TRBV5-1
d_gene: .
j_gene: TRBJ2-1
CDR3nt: TGCGCCAGCAGCTTACAGGGAGGGGCCTACAATGAGCAGTTCTTC
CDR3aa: CASSLQGGAYNEQFF

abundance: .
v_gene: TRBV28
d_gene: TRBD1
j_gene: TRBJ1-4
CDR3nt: TGTGCCAGCAGGTCAGGGGGCTTGGATGAAAAACTGTTTTTT
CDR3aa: CASRSGGLDEKLFF

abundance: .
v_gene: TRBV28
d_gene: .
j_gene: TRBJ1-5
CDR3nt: TGTGCCAGCAGTTTAAAGGGGCCGAGCAGCAATCAGCCCCAGCATTTT
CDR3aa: CASSLKGPSSNQPQHF

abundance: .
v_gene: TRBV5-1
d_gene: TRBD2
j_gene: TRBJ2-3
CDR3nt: TGCGCCAGCAGCCCGCTAGCGGAACCTAGCACAGATACGCAGTATTTT
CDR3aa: CASSPLAEPSTDTQYF

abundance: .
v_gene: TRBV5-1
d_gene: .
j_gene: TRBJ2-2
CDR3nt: TGCGCCAGCAGCGAGTTATTCAACACCGGGGAGCTGTTTTTT
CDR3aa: CASSELFNTGELFF

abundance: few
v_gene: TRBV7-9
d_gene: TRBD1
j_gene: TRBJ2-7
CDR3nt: TGTGCCAGCAGCTCGGAACGGGACAGGGCTTACTTC
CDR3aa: CASSSERDRAYF

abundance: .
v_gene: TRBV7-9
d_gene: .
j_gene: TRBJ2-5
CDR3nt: TGTGCCAGCAGCCGATACAGAGGGAAAGAGACCCAGTACTTC
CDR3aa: CASSRYRGKETQYF

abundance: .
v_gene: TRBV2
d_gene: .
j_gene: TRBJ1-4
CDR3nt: TGTGCCAGCAGCGGCCGGACAAATGAAAAACTGTTTTTT
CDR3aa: CASSGRTNEKLFF

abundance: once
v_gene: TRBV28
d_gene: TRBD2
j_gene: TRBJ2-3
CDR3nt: TGTGCCACCAGACTAGCGGTTATCACAGATACGCAGTATTTT
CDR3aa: CATRLAVITDTQYF

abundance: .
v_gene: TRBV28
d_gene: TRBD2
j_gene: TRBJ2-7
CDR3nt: TGTGCCAGCAGTTTATGGGTAATGGGAGGTGGACTAGCGGGACCTGCCTCCTACGAGCAGTACTTC
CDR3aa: CASSLWVMGGGLAGPASYEQYF

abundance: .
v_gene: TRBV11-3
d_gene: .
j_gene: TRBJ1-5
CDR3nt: TGTGCCACCCTATACCTGTCCGACTATAGCAATCAGCCCCAGCATTTT
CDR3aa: CATLYLSDYSNQPQHF

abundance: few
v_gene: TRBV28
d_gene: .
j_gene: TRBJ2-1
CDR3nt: TGTGCCAGCAGAACCTACCGGGATGAGCAGTTCTTC
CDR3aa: CASRTYRDEQFF

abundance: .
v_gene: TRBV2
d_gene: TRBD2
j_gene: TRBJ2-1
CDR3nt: TGTGCCAGCAGAGATAGCGGGAGCTCCTACAATGAGCAGTTCTTC
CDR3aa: CASRDSGSSYNEQFF

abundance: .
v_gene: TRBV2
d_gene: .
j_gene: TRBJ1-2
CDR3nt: TGTGCCAGCAGTTCAGGCGGGTCTTTGGGCTATGGCTACACCTTC
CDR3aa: CASSSGGSLGYGYTF

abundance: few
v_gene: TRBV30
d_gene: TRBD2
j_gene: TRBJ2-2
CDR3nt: TGTGCCTGGAGCCCGACGGGGGTAGCGGGAGATTATTATAGGGAGCTGTTTTTT
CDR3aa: CAWSPTGVAGDYYRELFF

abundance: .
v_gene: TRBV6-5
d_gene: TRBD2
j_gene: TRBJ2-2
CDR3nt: TGTGCCAGCAATTTAGCGGGAGTGGGGACCGGGGAGCTGTTTTTT
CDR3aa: CASNLAGVGTGELFF

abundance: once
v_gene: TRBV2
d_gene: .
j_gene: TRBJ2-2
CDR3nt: TGTGCCAGTAAACTAGCAGCTGCGAACACCGGGGAGCTGTTTTTT
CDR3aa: CASKLAAANTGELFF

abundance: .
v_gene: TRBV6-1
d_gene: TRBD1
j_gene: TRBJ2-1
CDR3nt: TGTGCCACACTACAGGGGGGACCTTCCTACAATGAGCAGTTCTTC
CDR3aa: CATLQGGPSYNEQFF

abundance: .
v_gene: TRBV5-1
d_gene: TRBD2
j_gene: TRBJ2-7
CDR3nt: TGCGCCAGCACTCCCCCTTACAGCGGGAGTATAAACGAGCAGTACTTC
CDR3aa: CASTPPYSGSINEQYF

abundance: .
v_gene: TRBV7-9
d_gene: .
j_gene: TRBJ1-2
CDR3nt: TGTGCCAGCAGCTTAGGTCCAGGAAACTATGGCTACACCTTC
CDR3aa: CASSLGPGNYGYTF

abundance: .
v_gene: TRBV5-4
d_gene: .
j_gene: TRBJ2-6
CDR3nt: TGTGCCAGCAGCCCGGTATCTGGGGCCAACGGCCTGACTTTC
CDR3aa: CASSPVSGANGLTF

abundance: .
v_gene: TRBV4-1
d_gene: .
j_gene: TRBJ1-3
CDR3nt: TGCGCCAGCAGCCGCCACACTGGAAACACCATATATTTT
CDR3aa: CASSRHTGNTIYF

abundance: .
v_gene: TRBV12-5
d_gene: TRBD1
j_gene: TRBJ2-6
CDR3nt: TGTGCTAGTGGTTCACACCCGTGGGGACAGGATGACTCTGGGGCCAACGGCCTGACTTTC
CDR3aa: CASGSHPWGQDDSGANGLTF

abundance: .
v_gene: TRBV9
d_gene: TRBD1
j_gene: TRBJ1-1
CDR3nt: TGTGCCAGCAGCCCCACAGGGGCCAACACTGAAGCTTTCTTT
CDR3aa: CASSPTGANTEAFF

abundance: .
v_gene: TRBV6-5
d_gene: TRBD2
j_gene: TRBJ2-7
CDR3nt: TGTGCCAGCAGTTACTCAAGCGGGAGGGCTGTTGAGCAGTACTTC
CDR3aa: CASSYSSGRAVEQYF

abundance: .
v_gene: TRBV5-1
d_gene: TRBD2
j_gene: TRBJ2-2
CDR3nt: TGCGCCAGCAGCTTGGCTGAGGGGAGGGACACCGGGGAGCTGTTTTTT
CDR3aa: CASSLAEGRDTGELFF

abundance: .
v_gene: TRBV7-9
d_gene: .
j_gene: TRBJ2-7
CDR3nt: TGTGCCAGCAGCTCCCAGGGAGGCGAGCAGTACTTC
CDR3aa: CASSSQGGEQYF

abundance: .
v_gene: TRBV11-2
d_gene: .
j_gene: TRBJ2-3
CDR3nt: TGTGCCAGCAGTTCCTTATCGTCAGGGAGGAAAGATACGCAGTATTTT
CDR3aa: CASSSLSSGRKDTQYF

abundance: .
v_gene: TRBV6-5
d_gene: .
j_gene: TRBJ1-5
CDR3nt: TGTGCCAGCACCACAGGGTCCAATCAGCCCCAGCATTTT
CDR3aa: CASTTGSNQPQHF

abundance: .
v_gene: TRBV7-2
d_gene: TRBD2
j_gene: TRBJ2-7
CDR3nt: TGTGCCAGCAGCCGCACCCTAGCGGGGGGATCCTACGAGCAGTACTTC
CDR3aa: CASSRTLAGGSYEQYF

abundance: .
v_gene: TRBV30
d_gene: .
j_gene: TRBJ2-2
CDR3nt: TGTGCCTGGAACAAGGGGGAGTTTTCCGGGGAGCTGTTTTTT
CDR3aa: CAWNKGEFSGELFF

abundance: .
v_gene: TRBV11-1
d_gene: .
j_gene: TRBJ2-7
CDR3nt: TGTGCCAGCAGCTTAGTACAGAGCTACGAGCAGTACTTC
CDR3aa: CASSLVQSYEQYF

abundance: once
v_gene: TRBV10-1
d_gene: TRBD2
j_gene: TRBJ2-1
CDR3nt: TGCGCCAGCAGTGAGGGACTAGCGCGTAACAATGAGCAGTTCTTC
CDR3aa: CASSEGLARNNEQFF